Given below is one T cell receptor beta chain in context. Its antigen remains unidentified. TCRdb's copy holds only in-frame clones and misses some; the assay was immunoSEQ multiplex PCR. The table lists some 660,000 clones, approximately 73% of them singletons, with about 1.8% in the top ten. Germline-derived CDR1 and CDR2 are LGHNA and YNFKEQ. This CDR3 is built from 16 residues. Trimming took off 0 bases at V and 9 bases at J, with 18 bases between the two ends. This sample stems from a study of shared clonotypes between healthy human individuals. Study-level information: Every donor yielded three CD4 naive, three CD4 memory, two CD8 naive and one CD8 memory plate.

Overall study results and limits: Among donors, clonotype sharing was expected to be affected by sequencing depth. Sequencing of the sorted subsets was shown by rarefaction to be incomplete despite large depth. Naive subsets usually exceeded memory subsets in estimated richness.

This TCR derives from a woman aged 30 to 39 in good health. Material for sequencing was memory CD4+ T cells sorted from blood. Subset in this sample: CD45RA-negative fraction. The chain uses TRBV4-2 and TRBJ2-1; D gene uncertain. This CDR3 is CASSQDLRQDGAEQFF. The CDR3 DNA follows: TGTGCCAGCAGCCAAGACTTGAGGCAGGATGGTGCTGAGCAGTTCTTC.